This T cell receptor (beta chain) was recovered during a study of neurological immune-mediated disorders. Notes on the study in general: Patients with HTLV-1-associated myelopathy had the highest level of TCR clonal expansion, whereas patients with multiple sclerosis had the lowest level, falling beneath the level found in healthy controls.

Synthesis of cDNA used 5'RACE (with 10-nucleotide random UMIs). TCRdb redid the calling of the 5' RACE reads with MiXCR, one entry per CDR3 protein. The sample records roughly 98,000 distinct CDR3 sequences, over 10% being singletons. Time point of the sample: longitudinal time-point 2. The unsorted libraries were prepared from 2 million PBMCs (stored at -80 C). CDR3 length: 14 residues. The germline V gene has CDR1 ENHRY and CDR2 SYGVKD. The V end lost 2 bases, the J end lost 1 base, and 8 bases lay between the germline ends. As for this clonotype: The antigen is undetermined.

The source material was PBMCs. The sequence came from a female donor with HTLV-1-associated myelopathy (HAM/TSP). This chain connects TRBV10-3 to TRBJ1-2, with a possible D match to TRBD1 (5 bases). The CDR3 DNA sequence: TGTGCCATCAGTGAGGTTGGGGGTAACTATGGCTACACCTTC. This sequence encodes CAISEVGGNYGYTF.